The 3 T cell receptor beta chains presented below share a single source sample, sequenced in a study of blood T cells in healthy people across ages. A second PCR, run for roughly 7 to 11 cycles, used a sample-barcoded 5' primer plus a J-beta primer mix. TCRdb used MiXCR to reprocess the 5' RACE reads, holding one entry per CDR3 protein. The sample consists of about 1,500,000 distinct CDR3 sequences, 28% of them appearing once. The sample was blood. These receptor sequences come from a woman in her 30s in good health.

The chain carries TRBV7-2 and TRBJ2-7; TRBD2 is a possible D gene (5 bases). The germline CDR1 and CDR2 sequences are SGHTA and FQGNSA. The V end lost 5 bases, the J end lost 5 bases, and 10 bases lay between the germline ends. The CDR3 totals 12 residues. The CDR3 DNA sequence: TGTGCCAGCAGCAACCCCGGGAACGAGCAGTACTTC. Its translation is CASSNPGNEQYF.

To note about this clonotype: At one of its ends the junction is not consistent with the germline gene, which may arise from a read error. The chain links TRBV3-1 to TRBJ1-6; tentatively, D is TRBD1 (5 bases). The CDR3 length is 16 residues. Germline CDR1 is LGHDT and CDR2 is YNNKEL (reference sequence). This chain's CDR3 is CAGSQVRRDGHSPLHF. CDR3 nucleotide sequence: TGTGCCGGCAGCCAAGTGCGAAGGGACGGCCATTCACCCCTCCACTTT.

This clonotype was recorded many times. J is TRBJ2-5 and V is TRBV15, with 8 bases matching TRBD2. The CDR3 has 15 amino acids. Germline assignment: CDR1 LNHNV and CDR2 YYDKDF (reference sequence). V gave up 0 bases and J gave up 4 bases; unmatched junction bases: 4. The CDR3 loop is CATSRDPGGGETQYF. DNA of the CDR3: TGTGCCACCAGCAGAGATCCCGGGGGGGGAGAGACCCAGTACTTC.